The 25 T cell receptor beta chains below all came from one sample that was sequenced in a study of T cell responses to AZD1222 COVID-19 vaccine. TCRdb keeps only in-frame clones here, not all; method: immunoSEQ multiplex PCR. The sample includes 98,000 or so clones, roughly 84% of them seen just once. Sequencing used peripheral blood, obtained 28 days after the second AZD1222 dose. These receptor sequences come from an adult who received the AZD1222 COVID-19 vaccine.

V is TRBV5-1 and J is TRBJ1-4; TRBD1 agrees at 12 bases. The CDR3 totals 16 residues. J gave up 6 bases and V 4 bases, and 7 bases lay outside the gene matches. Germline V CDR1 and CDR2: SGHRS, YFSETQ. The DNA of the CDR3 is TGCGCCAGCAGCACGGGACAGGGGGCGTGGGATGAAAAACTGTTTTTT. It codes for CASSTGQGAWDEKLFF.

This chain connects TRBV18 to TRBJ1-5; 8 nucleotides match TRBD1. CDR1 and CDR2 (germline): KGHSH, LQKENI. This CDR3 has 14 amino acids. V was pared by 3 bases and J by 3 bases, with 1 base of the junction left unmatched. CDR3 DNA: TGTGCCAGCTCACCGACAGGGGTCAATCAGCCCCAGCATTTT. This encodes CASSPTGVNQPQHF.

J is TRBJ1-2 and V is TRBV2, with D possibly TRBD1 on 5 matching bases. V dropped 8 bases and J dropped 3 bases, with 13 bases sitting between them. The CDR3 covers 13 residues. Germline V gives CDR1 SNHLY, CDR2 FYNNEI. CDR3 region: CASVAGRDYGYTF. CDR3 nucleotide sequence: TGTGCCAGCGTCGCGGGACGGGACTATGGCTACACCTTC.

J is TRBJ2-5 and V is TRBV12-5; a weak D match, TRBD2 (5 bases). V shed 7 bases and J shed 6 bases, with 18 bases lying between them. CDR3 length: 14 residues. Germline CDR1 reads LGHNT; CDR2 reads FRNRAP. This CDR3 is CASALPWEQQTQYF. The DNA for the CDR3 is TGTGCTAGTGCTCTCCCCTGGGAGCAGCAGACCCAGTACTTC. Combining the CDR3 with reference TRBV12-5 and TRBJ2-5 gives the whole variable domain DARVTQTPRHKVTEMGQEVTMRCQPILGHNTVFWYRQTMMQGLELLAYFRNRAPLDDSGMPKDRFSAEMPDATLATLKIQPSEPRDSAVYFCASALPWEQQTQYFGPGTRLLVL.

The chain employs TRBV5-1 and TRBJ1-4; no clear D gene. The CDR3 extends over 15 amino acids. Between the trimmed V and J ends, which lost 0 bases and 3 bases, there was a span of 9 bases. Germline V gene sequence: CDR1 SGHRS, CDR2 YFSETQ. This chain's CDR3 is CASSLERRANEKLFF. CDR3 nucleotides: TGCGCCAGCAGCTTGGAGAGAAGGGCTAATGAAAAACTGTTTTTT. The full variable domain, its missing parts supplied by reference TRBV5-1 and TRBJ1-4, is KAGVTQTPRYLIKTRGQQVTLSCSPISGHRSVSWYQQTPGQGLQFLFEYFSETQRNKGNFPGRFSGRQFSNSRSEMNVSTLELGDSALYLCASSLERRANEKLFFGSGTQLSVL.

The chain has TRBV28 and TRBJ1-5; D might be TRBD1 (6 bases). CDR3 length: 16 residues. The V end lost 8 bases, the J end lost 2 bases, and 19 bases lay between the germline ends. Germline V CDR1 and CDR2: MDHEN, SYDVKM. CDR3 loop: CASARGGWGRNQPQHF. DNA for the CDR3: TGTGCCAGCGCCCGGGGGGGCTGGGGTCGCAATCAGCCCCAGCATTTT.

The V and J genes are TRBV15 and TRBJ2-7; D may be TRBD1 (6 bases). The CDR3 runs to 15 residues. Trimming took 0 bases from V and 3 from J, leaving 12 bases between them. Germline loops: CDR1 LNHNV, CDR2 YYDKDF (reference sequence). In nucleotides, the CDR3 is TGTGCCACCAGCAGAGAATCGGGACACTTCTACGAGCAGTACTTC. This translates into CATSRESGHFYEQYF.

The rearrangement links TRBV19 to TRBJ1-6, with a tentative D call TRBD1 (5 bases). V was shortened by 6 bases and J by 8 bases, with 14 bases between the two germline ends. This CDR3 region has 14 residues. CDR1 and CDR2 (germline): LNHDA, SQIVND (reference sequence). CDR3 in DNA: TGTGCCAGTAGGTTGGGGGTTGGACATTCACCCCTCCACTTT. It yields the protein CASRLGVGHSPLHF.

This clone showed up just once. The rearrangement uses TRBV10-3 and TRBJ1-2, with D unresolved. The V and J ends lost 3 bases and 5 bases respectively, with 13 bases between them. Germline V gene sequence: CDR1 ENHRY, CDR2 SYGVKD. The CDR3 is 14 amino acids. CDR3 in amino acids: CAISDEGLGYGYTF. CDR3 DNA sequence: TGTGCCATCAGTGATGAGGGATTAGGGTATGGCTACACCTTC.

The V and J genes are TRBV11-2 and TRBJ2-7, with unresolved D. In germline, CDR1 is SGHAT, CDR2 FQNNGV. The CDR3 covers 13 residues. Trimming stripped 4 bases from V and 3 bases from J, with 10 bases between. CDR3 bases: TGTGCCAGCAGCTCGGCTTACTACTACGAGCAGTACTTC. This translates into CASSSAYYYEQYF.

The V call is TRBV13, the J call TRBJ1-3, with D tentatively TRBD1 (5 bases). V dropped 0 bases and J dropped 3 bases, with 12 bases sitting between them. Germline loops: CDR1 PRHDT, CDR2 FYEKMQ (reference sequence). The CDR3 totals 16 residues. This CDR3 reads CASSLGQGRVGNTIYF. CDR3 nucleotide sequence: TGTGCCAGCAGCTTAGGGCAGGGTAGGGTTGGAAACACCATATATTTT.

This clone was detected once. V gene TRBV7-9 combines with J gene TRBJ2-2; D tentatively reads TRBD1 or TRBD2 (5 bases each). Trimming pared 7 bases from V and 0 bases from J, leaving 18 bases between. The CDR3 spans 17 residues. Germline assignment: CDR1 SEHNR and CDR2 FQNEAQ (reference sequence). CDR3 in amino acids: CASTRAGSSTNTGELFF. The CDR3 DNA sequence: TGTGCCAGCACCCGCGCAGGGAGTTCCACGAACACCGGGGAGCTGTTTTTT.

This chain connects TRBV12-3 or TRBV12-4 to TRBJ2-7; TRBD1 might be the D (6 bases). The V end lost 6 bases, the J end lost 6 bases, and 15 bases lay between the germline ends. This CDR3 is 13 amino acids long. The CDR3: CASSSDRFGEQYF. DNA of the CDR3: TGTGCCAGCAGCTCCGACAGGTTCGGCGAGCAGTACTTC.

J is TRBJ1-5 and V is TRBV10-3, with D possibly being TRBD1 (5 bases). CDR3 size: 13 residues. Germline V gene sequence: CDR1 ENHRY, CDR2 SYGVKD. Trimming took off 10 bases at V and 8 bases at J, with 18 bases between the two ends. CDR3 sequence: CATSGTEYEPQHF. The CDR3 bases are TGTGCCACCTCGGGGACCGAGTATGAGCCCCAGCATTTT.

The chain has TRBV12-3 or TRBV12-4 and TRBJ1-3, with D possibly TRBD1 on 6 matching bases. The CDR3 covers 13 residues. Trimming took off 4 bases at V and 4 bases at J, with 8 bases between the two ends. The chain's CDR3 is CASSSDRGNTIYF. As DNA, the CDR3 is TGTGCCAGCAGTTCCGACAGGGGAAACACCATATATTTT.

The chain links TRBV13 to TRBJ2-1, with 10 bases that match TRBD2. V was pared by 4 bases and J by 8 bases, with 11 bases of the junction left unmatched. The CDR3 loop spans 16 amino acids. CDR1 is PRHDT, CDR2 FYEKMQ, per germline (reference sequence). The CDR3 DNA is TGTGCCAGCAGCTCAGGGGGAGCGGGGGGGCGTTATGAGCAGTTCTTC. It encodes CASSSGGAGGRYEQFF.

The CDR3 loop is CASSSLSWTAFYEQYF. The CDR3 region has the DNA TGTGCCAGCAGCTCCCTAAGCTGGACAGCGTTCTACGAGCAGTACTTC. The genes are TRBV5-6 and TRBJ2-7, with a tentative D call TRBD1 (6 bases). Germline CDR1 reads SGHDT; CDR2 reads YYEEEE. Trimming shortened V by 3 bases and J by 3 bases, and 19 bases separated the two germline ends. The length of the CDR3 is 16 residues.

The rearrangement links TRBV2 to TRBJ2-7; a weak D match, TRBD2 (5 bases). In germline, CDR1 is SNHLY, CDR2 FYNNEI. Trimming removed 3 bases at V and 1 base at J, with 13 bases between. The CDR3 length is 15 residues. The CDR3 spells CASSDQRRGSYEQYF. In DNA, the CDR3 is TGTGCCAGCAGTGACCAGCGGAGAGGGTCCTACGAGCAGTACTTC. The whole variable domain, remainder taken from reference TRBV2 and TRBJ2-7, is EPEVTQTPSHQVTQMGQEVILRCVPISNHLYFYWYRQILGQKVEFLVSFYNNEISEKSEIFDDQFSVERPDGSNFTLKIRSTKLEDSAMYFCASSDQRRGSYEQYFGPGTRLTVT.

This clone was counted only a few times. V usage is TRBV27 and J usage is TRBJ1-2, with D possibly matching TRBD1 (5 bases). Deletions cut 4 bases from V and 1 base from J, with 13 bases between. The CDR3 consists of 15 residues. The V gene's germline CDR1 is MNHEY and CDR2 SMNVEV (reference sequence). CDR3 nucleotide sequence: TGTGCCAGCAGTTACTCAGGGTCGGTTAACTATGGCTACACCTTC. It translates to CASSYSGSVNYGYTF.

This chain connects TRBV4-1 to TRBJ2-4, with TRBD1 matching over 7 bases. V lost 3 bases and J lost 7; bases outside the gene matches: 6. The CDR3 has 14 amino acids. CDR1 is MGHRA and CDR2 is YSYEKL in the germline V gene. The CDR3: CASSQWTGTNIQYF. The CDR3 DNA sequence: TGCGCCAGCAGCCAGTGGACAGGAACGAACATTCAGTACTTC.

The chain has TRBV7-2 and TRBJ1-3; 7 bases agree with TRBD1. There are 15 residues in the CDR3. V was pared by 4 bases and J by 11 bases, with 14 bases of the junction left unmatched. CDR1 is SGHTA, CDR2 FQGNSA, per germline. The CDR3 sequence: CASSSQGRGVEAIYF. DNA for the CDR3: TGTGCCAGCAGCTCACAGGGGAGAGGGGTAGAGGCCATATATTTT.

The chain links TRBV7-3 to TRBJ2-1, with D perhaps TRBD1 or TRBD2 (6 bases each). This CDR3 has 15 residues. The V end was cut by 8 bases, the J end by 2 bases, with 16 bases between. Germline V gives CDR1 SGHTA, CDR2 FQGTGA. The CDR3 spells CASGGGASAYNEQFF. Here the CDR3 DNA reads TGTGCCAGCGGGGGCGGGGCTAGTGCCTACAATGAGCAGTTCTTC.

In this sample, this clone turned up once. The CDR3 is CASSLASGLGYTF. In nucleotides, the CDR3 is TGTGCCAGTAGTTTGGCATCTGGCCTTGGCTACACCTTC. The chain combines TRBV19 with TRBJ1-2; D gene unclear. Trimming stripped 5 bases from V and 7 bases from J, with 14 bases between. The CDR3 length is 13 residues. Germline CDR1 LNHDA, CDR2 SQIVND (reference sequence).

The CDR3 is CASRGLARYEQYF. The CDR3, as DNA: TGTGCCAGCAGGGGACTAGCGAGATACGAGCAGTACTTC. The rearrangement uses TRBV27 and TRBJ2-7; 10 positions match TRBD2. Germline V lookup: CDR1 MNHEY, CDR2 SMNVEV (reference sequence). CDR3 length: 13 residues. With V trimmed by 6 bases and J by 4 bases, 3 bases remained unmatched.

The chain is built from TRBV7-2 and TRBJ1-1, with a weak D call TRBD1 (6 bases). Deletions cut 3 bases from V and 3 bases from J, with 11 bases between. The germline V gene has CDR1 SGHTA and CDR2 FQGNSA. This CDR3 region has 14 residues. The CDR3, as DNA: TGTGCCAGCAGCTTCAGGGGAGGGGACACTGAAGCTTTCTTT. Encoded protein: CASSFRGGDTEAFF.